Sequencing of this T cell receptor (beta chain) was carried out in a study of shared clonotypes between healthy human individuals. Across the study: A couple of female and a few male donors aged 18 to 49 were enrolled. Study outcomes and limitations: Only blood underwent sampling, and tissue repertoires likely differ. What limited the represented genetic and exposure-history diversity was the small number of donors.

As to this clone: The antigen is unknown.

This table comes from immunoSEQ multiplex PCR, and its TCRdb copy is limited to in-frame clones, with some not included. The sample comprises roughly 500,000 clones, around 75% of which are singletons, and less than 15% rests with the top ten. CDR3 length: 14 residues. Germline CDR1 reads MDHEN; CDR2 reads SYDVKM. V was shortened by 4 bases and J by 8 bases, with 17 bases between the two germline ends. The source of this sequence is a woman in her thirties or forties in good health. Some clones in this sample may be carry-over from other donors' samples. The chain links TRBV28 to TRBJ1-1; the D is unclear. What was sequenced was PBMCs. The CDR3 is CASSSPHPGGEAFF. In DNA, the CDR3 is TGTGCCAGCAGTTCCCCCCACCCCGGCGGCGAAGCTTTCTTT.